The next 10 T cell receptor beta chains were all read from a single sample in a study of neurological immune-mediated disorders. TCRdb analysed the 5' RACE reads with MiXCR anew, one entry per CDR3 protein. The sample lists around 130,000 distinct CDR3 sequences, about 3.2% occurring once. Input material: PBMCs. These receptors were collected from a woman in her 30s with multiple sclerosis.

This clonotype was picked up many times. The chain links TRBV12-3 or TRBV12-4 to TRBJ1-1; TRBD1 might be the D (5 bases). Trimming left V 3 bases short and J 5 bases short, with 10 bases between. The CDR3 is 13 residues long. The CDR3 DNA reads as TGTGCCAGCAGTTTTAGCAGGGTTACTGAAGCTTTCTTT. Encoded protein: CASSFSRVTEAFF.

This clonotype was recorded many times. This chain joins TRBV5-1 and TRBJ1-2, with unresolved D. Germline loops: CDR1 SGHRS, CDR2 YFSETQ. The V end was cut by 0 bases, the J end by 7 bases, with 13 bases between. CDR3 length equals 14 residues. As DNA, the CDR3 is TGCGCCAGCAGCTTGGAAGGCAGACCGACTGGCTACACCTTC. It yields the protein CASSLEGRPTGYTF.

This clonotype has ten or more counts. The chain is built from TRBV2 and TRBJ2-2; a possible D gene is TRBD1 (6 bases). The CDR3 sequence is 13 residues long. CDR1 SNHLY and CDR2 FYNNEI come from the germline V gene. The DNA of the CDR3 is TGTGCGAGAAAGACAGGGAACACCGGGGAGCTGTTTTTT. The encoded protein is CARKTGNTGELFF.

This clonotype was seen more than once but under ten times. The rearrangement uses TRBV10-2 and TRBJ2-7; 7 bases are a match to TRBD2. In germline, CDR1 is WSHSY, CDR2 SAAADI. The CDR3 is 13 residues long. After removal of 6 bases from V and 0 bases from J, the junction contained 2 bases not matched to a gene. In DNA, the CDR3 is TGCGCCAGCAGCCGGGACTACTCCTACGAGCAGTACTTC. The encoded protein is CASSRDYSYEQYF.

There are many counts of this clonotype. The chain is built from TRBV5-1 and TRBJ2-7; D could derive from TRBD1 or TRBD2 (5 bases each). The V end lost 5 bases, the J end lost 6 bases, and 15 bases lay between the germline ends. CDR3 size: 13 residues. The germline V gene has CDR1 SGHRS and CDR2 YFSETQ. Written as DNA, the CDR3 is TGCGCCAGCAGGAGAGGGGAGTTTGGCGAGCAGTACTTC. It yields the protein CASRRGEFGEQYF. The entire variable domain, with the rest obtained from reference TRBV5-1 and TRBJ2-7, is as follows: KAGVTQTPRYLIKTRGQQVTLSCSPISGHRSVSWYQQTPGQGLQFLFEYFSETQRNKGNFPGRFSGRQFSNSRSEMNVSTLELGDSALYLCASRRGEFGEQYFGPGTRLTVT.

Many counts were recorded for this clonotype. The chain combines TRBV14 with TRBJ1-4, with D tentatively TRBD1 (6 bases). The CDR3 has 15 amino acids. From germline, CDR1 is SGHDN and CDR2 FVKESK. The V end was cut by 4 bases, the J end by 3 bases, with 12 bases between. The CDR3 DNA is TGTGCCAGCAGCCGGGGGGCAGGGGCTAATGAAAAACTGTTTTTT. Translating gives CASSRGAGANEKLFF.

This clonotype was counted ten times or more. The chain uses TRBV6-6 and TRBJ2-1; no clear D. Trimming pared 4 bases from V and 0 bases from J, leaving 16 bases between. Germline values: CDR1 MNHNY, CDR2 SVGAGI (reference sequence). The CDR3 contains 17 residues. The CDR3 region is CASSSSPPSSSYNEQFF. The DNA of the CDR3 is TGTGCCAGCAGTTCTTCCCCGCCGAGTTCCTCCTACAATGAGCAGTTCTTC.

This clonotype was recorded many times. The rearrangement links TRBV2 to TRBJ2-7, with 7 bases lining up with TRBD1. The CDR3 has 14 residues. Germline V gene lookup returns CDR1 SNHLY and CDR2 FYNNEI. J was trimmed by 2 bases and V by 2 bases; bases with no gene match: 3. CDR3 sequence: CASSESGQAYEQYF. In nucleotides, the CDR3 is TGTGCCAGCAGTGAATCCGGACAGGCCTACGAGCAGTACTTC.

This clonotype was detected ten times or more. The chain has TRBV20-1 and TRBJ1-4, with D perhaps TRBD1 (5 bases). V lost 3 bases to trimming and J lost 4 bases, with 15 bases between them. This CDR3 has 15 residues. In germline, CDR1 is DFQATT, CDR2 SNEGSKA (reference sequence). The CDR3 DNA follows: TGCAGTGCTAGCCCCGCTAGGGGTTTTAATGAAAAACTGTTTTTT. Its protein is CSASPARGFNEKLFF.

This clonotype was detected ten times or more. This chain links TRBV7-9 with TRBJ1-1, with unresolved D. This CDR3 is 12 amino acids long. V was cut by 5 bases and J by 7 bases, with 11 bases left in between. From germline, CDR1 is SEHNR and CDR2 FQNEAQ (reference sequence). CDR3 amino acids: CASSPDSIEAFF. CDR3 sequence (DNA): TGTGCCAGCAGCCCAGACTCCATTGAAGCTTTCTTT.